The 18 T cell receptor beta chains below come from one sample, sequenced in a study of blood T cells in healthy people across ages. The use of a sample-barcoded 5' primer and a J-beta primer mix characterized a second PCR of 7 to 11 cycles. TCRdb processed the 5' RACE reads anew with MiXCR; each CDR3 protein has one entry. In the table there are 1.5 million to 1.9 million distinct CDR3 sequences, approximately 43% of which are singletons. Sequencing was done on a sample of blood. The receptors come from a woman aged 18-29 years in good health.

This clonotype appeared a few times. This chain connects TRBV7-8 to TRBJ2-1; possibly TRBD2 for D (5 bases). The CDR3 contains 15 residues. Trimming took 5 bases from V and 6 from J, leaving 17 bases between them. Germline V lookup: CDR1 SGHVS, CDR2 FQNEAQ. The CDR3 spells CASSPRTSDRNEQFF. The CDR3 DNA reads TGTGCCAGCAGCCCGCGGACTTCGGATCGCAATGAGCAGTTCTTC.

This clonotype was seen more than once but under ten times. The chain joins TRBV7-2 to TRBJ2-3, with TRBD2 matching 9 bases. Germline CDR1 is SGHTA and CDR2 is FQGNSA. The CDR3 consists of 19 residues. Trimming cost V 0 bases and J 4 bases; bases outside gene matches: 14. In nucleotides, the CDR3 is TGTGCCAGCAGCTTAGCGTTGACCTTGATAGCGGGAGATTCAGATACGCAGTATTTT. Translating it yields CASSLALTLIAGDSDTQYF.

The table lists this clonotype with a count of one. The chain recombines TRBV2 with TRBJ2-7; D not resolved. From germline, CDR1 is SNHLY and CDR2 FYNNEI. This CDR3 spans 13 amino acids. V lost 3 bases to trimming and J lost 7 bases, with 13 bases between them. CDR3 in amino acids: CASSDRKSNEQYF. CDR3 bases: TGTGCCAGCAGTGATCGGAAAAGCAATGAGCAGTACTTC.

The chain uses TRBV4-1 and TRBJ2-5; the D is unclear. Germline lookup yields CDR1 MGHRA and CDR2 YSYEKL. With 2 bases removed from V and 1 base from J, the gap between germline ends came to 11 bases. The CDR3 sequence is 15 residues long. The chain's CDR3 is CASSQLGLPQETQYF. For the CDR3, the DNA is TGCGCCAGCAGCCAACTGGGCCTTCCCCAAGAGACCCAGTACTTC.

This clonotype was counted a single time. The V gene is TRBV21-1, the J gene TRBJ2-7; TRBD1 is the table's D call and was not checked against the DNA. TRBV21-1 is deemed a pseudogene. The CDR3 consists of 15 residues. CDR3 bases: TGTGCCAGCAGCAAAGCCCAGGGACAGGGATCGCGGCAGTACTTC. Protein sequence: CASSKAQGQGSRQYF.

The chain links TRBV7-9 to TRBJ2-7; TRBD1 agrees at 7 bases. This CDR3 comprises 14 residues. The ends lost 8 bases at V and 2 bases at J; junction bases unmatched: 9. Per the germline V gene, CDR1 is SEHNR and CDR2 is FQNEAQ (reference sequence). CDR3 DNA sequence: TGTGCCAGCGATTCTACTGGGACAGCCTACGAGCAGTACTTC. Translating it yields CASDSTGTAYEQYF.

The chain combines TRBV20-1 with TRBJ2-1; 10 bases line up with TRBD2. Germline trimming cut 3 bases from V and 3 bases from J; bases unmatched to any gene: 8. This CDR3 is built from 16 residues. Germline V lookup: CDR1 DFQATT, CDR2 SNEGSKA (reference sequence). In nucleotides, the CDR3 is TGCAGTGCTAGCACGACTAGCGGGCGATACTACAATGAGCAGTTCTTC. Translated, it gives CSASTTSGRYYNEQFF.

This clonotype appeared a few times. As DNA, the CDR3 is TGCAGCGTCCAGGGACTCTTTCGGCCCGAGACCCAGTACTTC. Amino acid sequence: CSVQGLFRPETQYF. The chain combines TRBV29-1 with TRBJ2-5; D may be TRBD2 (6 bases). CDR3 size: 14 residues. Germline CDR1 and CDR2: SQVTM and ANQGSEA. Trimming took off 6 bases at V and 5 bases at J, with 19 bases between the two ends.

This clonotype came up a few times. This rearrangement joins TRBV20-1 to TRBJ2-1; 9 bases are shared with TRBD1. Germline V gene data show CDR1 as DFQATT and CDR2 as SNEGSKA (reference sequence). The V segment lost 1 base and the J segment 8 bases; nucleotides outside the gene matches: 9. The CDR3 has 15 residues. The CDR3 loop reads CSARVRTGVWDEQFF. CDR3 nucleotides: TGCAGTGCTAGAGTTAGGACAGGGGTCTGGGATGAGCAGTTCTTC.

The sample holds a few counts of this clonotype. The V gene is TRBV9, the J gene TRBJ1-1; D gene uncertain. The CDR3 is 13 residues long. From germline, CDR1 is SGDLS and CDR2 YYNGEE. V was cut by 0 bases and J by 5 bases, with 8 bases left in between. CDR3 residues: CASSVGAETEAFF. The CDR3 DNA sequence: TGTGCCAGCAGCGTAGGGGCGGAGACTGAAGCTTTCTTT.

The genes are TRBV9 and TRBJ1-1; tentatively, D is TRBD1 (6 bases). Germline loops: CDR1 SGDLS, CDR2 YYNGEE. This CDR3 has 16 amino acids. V was cut by 3 bases and J by 0 bases, with 15 bases left in between. CDR3 protein: CASSERDTGVNTEAFF. The CDR3 DNA follows: TGTGCCAGCAGCGAGCGGGACACCGGAGTGAACACTGAAGCTTTCTTT.

The chain has TRBV5-1 and TRBJ2-5; D gene unclear. Germline CDR1 is SGHRS and CDR2 is YFSETQ. CDR3 length equals 14 residues. V gave up 1 base and J gave up 2 bases, with 9 bases separating them. The CDR3 DNA reads as TGCGCCAGCAGCTTGTTGCAGGAGCAAGAGACCCAGTACTTC. Translating it yields CASSLLQEQETQYF.

The chain combines TRBV5-1 with TRBJ2-1; 8 nucleotides agree with TRBD1. The germline V gene encodes CDR1 SGHRS and CDR2 YFSETQ. The junction had 6 bases not matched to a gene; V was cut back by 4 bases and J by 3 bases. This CDR3 comprises 15 residues. CDR3 protein: CASSLRTGFYNEQFF. For the CDR3, the DNA is TGCGCCAGCAGCCTCCGGACAGGGTTCTACAATGAGCAGTTCTTC.

This clonotype showed up just a few times. The V call is TRBV20-1, the J call TRBJ2-1, with 10 bases matching TRBD2. Germline V CDR1 and CDR2: DFQATT, SNEGSKA (reference sequence). There are 14 residues in the CDR3. V dropped 6 bases and J dropped 2; count of bases not matched to a gene: 4. As DNA, the CDR3 is TGCAGTGCAAGCGGGGGGGCCCCCTACAATGAGCAGTTCTTC. This encodes CSASGGAPYNEQFF.

This clonotype was detected many times. This chain uses TRBV9 with TRBJ2-1, with 7 bases lining up with TRBD2. The CDR3 extends over 15 amino acids. V trimming: 7 bases; J trimming: 2 bases; junction bases outside the gene matches: 9. Germline CDR1 reads SGDLS; CDR2 reads YYNGEE. CDR3: CASSVVAGTYNEQFF. Here the CDR3 DNA reads TGTGCCAGCTCCGTGGTAGCGGGCACCTACAATGAGCAGTTCTTC.

This clonotype was picked up a small number of times. The V and J genes are TRBV29-1 and TRBJ2-4, with D perhaps TRBD1 (6 bases). The CDR3 runs 12 residues. Per the germline V gene, CDR1 is SQVTM and CDR2 is ANQGSEA. The V gene lost 4 bases and the J gene lost 13 bases, with 17 bases spanning the gap. CDR3 sequence (DNA): TGCAGCGTTGGGGCAGGGGCCTCAGAGCAGTACTTC. This translates into CSVGAGASEQYF.

There are a few counts of this clonotype. The chain combines TRBV28 with TRBJ1-1; D might be TRBD1 (6 bases). The V end was cut by 5 bases, the J end by 3 bases, with 16 bases between. This CDR3 has 15 residues. Germline CDR1 MDHEN, CDR2 SYDVKM. The CDR3: CASSPAAGVDTEAFF. Written as DNA, the CDR3 is TGTGCCAGCAGTCCGGCTGCAGGGGTTGACACTGAAGCTTTCTTT.

The CDR3 DNA follows: TGCGCCAGCAGCCAAGTTGACACAGGGGAGTATCAGCCCCAGCATTTT. Its translation: CASSQVDTGEYQPQHF. The rearrangement joins TRBV4-3 to TRBJ1-5; 7 nucleotides agree with TRBD1. The CDR3 length is 16 residues. CDR1 is LGHNA, CDR2 YSLEER, per germline. V lost 1 base, J lost 5 bases, and 8 bases stayed unmatched.